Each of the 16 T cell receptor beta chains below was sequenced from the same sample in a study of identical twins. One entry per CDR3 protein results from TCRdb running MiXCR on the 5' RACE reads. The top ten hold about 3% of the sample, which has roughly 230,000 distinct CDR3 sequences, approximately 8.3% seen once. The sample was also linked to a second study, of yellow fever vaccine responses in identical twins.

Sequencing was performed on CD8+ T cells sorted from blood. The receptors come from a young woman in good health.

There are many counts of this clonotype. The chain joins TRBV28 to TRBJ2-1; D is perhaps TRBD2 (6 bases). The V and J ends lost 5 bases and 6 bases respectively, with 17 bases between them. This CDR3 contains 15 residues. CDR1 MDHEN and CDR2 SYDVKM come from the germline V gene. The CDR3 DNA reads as TGTGCCAGCAGTCGGCGGGATGGTGGGGGCAATGAGCAGTTCTTC. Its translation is CASSRRDGGGNEQFF.

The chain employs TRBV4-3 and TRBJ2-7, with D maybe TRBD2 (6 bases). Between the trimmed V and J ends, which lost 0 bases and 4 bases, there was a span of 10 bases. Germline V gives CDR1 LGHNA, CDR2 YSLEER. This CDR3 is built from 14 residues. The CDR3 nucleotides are TGCGCCAGCAGCCAAGATCCAAGCGGGTACGAGCAGTACTTC. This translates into CASSQDPSGYEQYF.

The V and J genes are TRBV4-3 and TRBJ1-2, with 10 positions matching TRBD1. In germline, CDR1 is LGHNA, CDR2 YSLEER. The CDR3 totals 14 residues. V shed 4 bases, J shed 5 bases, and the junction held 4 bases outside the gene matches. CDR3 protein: CASSLDRGFYGYTF. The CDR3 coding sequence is TGCGCCAGCAGCCTGGACAGGGGGTTTTATGGCTACACCTTC.

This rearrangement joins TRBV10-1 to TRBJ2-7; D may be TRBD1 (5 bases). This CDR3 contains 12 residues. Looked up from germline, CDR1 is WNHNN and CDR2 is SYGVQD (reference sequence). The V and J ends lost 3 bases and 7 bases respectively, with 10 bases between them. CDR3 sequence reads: CASSDIPGEQYF. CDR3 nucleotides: TGCGCCAGCAGTGATATCCCAGGGGAGCAGTACTTC.

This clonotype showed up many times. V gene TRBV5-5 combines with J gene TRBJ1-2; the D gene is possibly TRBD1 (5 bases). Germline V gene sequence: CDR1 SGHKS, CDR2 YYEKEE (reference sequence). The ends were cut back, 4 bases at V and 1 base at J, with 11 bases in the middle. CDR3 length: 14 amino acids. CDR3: CASSQDTYNYGYTF. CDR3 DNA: TGTGCCAGCAGCCAGGACACTTATAACTATGGCTACACCTTC.

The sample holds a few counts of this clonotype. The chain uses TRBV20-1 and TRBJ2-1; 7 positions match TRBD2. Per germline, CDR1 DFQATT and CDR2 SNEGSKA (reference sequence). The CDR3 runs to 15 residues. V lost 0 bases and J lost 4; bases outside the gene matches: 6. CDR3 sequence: CSARDMAGVYNEQFF. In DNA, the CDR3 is TGCAGTGCTAGAGATATGGCGGGGGTTTACAATGAGCAGTTCTTC.

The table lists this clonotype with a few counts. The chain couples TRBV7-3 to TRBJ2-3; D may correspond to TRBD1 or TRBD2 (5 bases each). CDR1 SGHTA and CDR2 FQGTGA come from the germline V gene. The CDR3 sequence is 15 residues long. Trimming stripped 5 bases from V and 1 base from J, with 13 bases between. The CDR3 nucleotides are TGTGCCAGCAGCCCTTGGGGGTGGGGCACAGATACGCAGTATTTT. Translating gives CASSPWGWGTDTQYF.

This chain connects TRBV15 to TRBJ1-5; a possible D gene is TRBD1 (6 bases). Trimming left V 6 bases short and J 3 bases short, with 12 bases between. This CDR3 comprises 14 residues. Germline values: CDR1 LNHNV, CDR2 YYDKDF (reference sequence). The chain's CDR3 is CATRGGGTNQPQHF. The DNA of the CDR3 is TGTGCCACCAGAGGAGGGGGAACCAATCAGCCCCAGCATTTT.

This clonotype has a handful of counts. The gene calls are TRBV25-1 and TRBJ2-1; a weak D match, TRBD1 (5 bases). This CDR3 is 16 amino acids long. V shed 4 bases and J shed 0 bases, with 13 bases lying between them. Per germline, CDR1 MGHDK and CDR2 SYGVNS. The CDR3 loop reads CASSVRQPSSYNEQFF. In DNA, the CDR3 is TGTGCCAGCAGTGTGAGACAGCCAAGCTCCTACAATGAGCAGTTCTTC.

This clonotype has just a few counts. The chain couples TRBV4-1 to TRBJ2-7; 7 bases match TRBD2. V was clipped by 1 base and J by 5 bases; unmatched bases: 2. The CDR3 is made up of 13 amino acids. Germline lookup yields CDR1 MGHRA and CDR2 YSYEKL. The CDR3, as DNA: TGCGCCAGCAGCCAAGGGGGGGGGGACGAGCAGTACTTC. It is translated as CASSQGGGDEQYF.

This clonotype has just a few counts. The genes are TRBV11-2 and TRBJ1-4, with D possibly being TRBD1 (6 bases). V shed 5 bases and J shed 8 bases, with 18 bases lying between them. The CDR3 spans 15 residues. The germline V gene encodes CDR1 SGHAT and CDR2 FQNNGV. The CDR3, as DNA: TGTGCCAGCAGCGGCCAGATCGGGGGCACGGAAAAACTGTTTTTT. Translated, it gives CASSGQIGGTEKLFF.

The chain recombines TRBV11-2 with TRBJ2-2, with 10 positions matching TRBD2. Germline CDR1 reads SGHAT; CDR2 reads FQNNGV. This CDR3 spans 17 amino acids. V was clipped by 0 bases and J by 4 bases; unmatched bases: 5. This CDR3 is CASSLDRASGSTGELFF. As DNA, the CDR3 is TGTGCCAGCAGCTTAGATCGGGCTAGCGGGAGCACCGGGGAGCTGTTTTTT.

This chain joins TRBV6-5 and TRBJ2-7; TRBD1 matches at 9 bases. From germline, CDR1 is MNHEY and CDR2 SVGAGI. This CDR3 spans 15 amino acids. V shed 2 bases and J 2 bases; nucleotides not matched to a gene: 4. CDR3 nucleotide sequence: TGTGCCAGCAGTTACCCGGGACAGGGTGCCTACGAGCAGTACTTC. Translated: CASSYPGQGAYEQYF.

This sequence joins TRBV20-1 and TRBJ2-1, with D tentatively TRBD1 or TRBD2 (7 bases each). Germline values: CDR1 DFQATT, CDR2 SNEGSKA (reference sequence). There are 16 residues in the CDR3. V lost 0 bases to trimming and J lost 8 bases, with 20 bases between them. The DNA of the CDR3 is TGCAGTGCTAGAGATATCAGGGGGGGCCTATTAGATGAGCAGTTCTTC. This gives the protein CSARDIRGGLLDEQFF.

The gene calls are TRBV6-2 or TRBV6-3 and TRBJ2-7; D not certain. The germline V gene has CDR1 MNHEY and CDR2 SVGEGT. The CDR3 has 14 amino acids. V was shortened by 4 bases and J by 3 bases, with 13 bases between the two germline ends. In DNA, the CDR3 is TGTGCCAGCAGTTCTCAGGATACGTACTACGAGCAGTACTTC. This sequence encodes CASSSQDTYYEQYF.

For the CDR3, the DNA is TGTGCCAGCAGCCGGTCGGGGGCTCCGCTGGGTAGCGCCTACAATGAGCAGTTCTTC. It codes for CASSRSGAPLGSAYNEQFF. The V gene is TRBV14, the J gene TRBJ2-1; D is perhaps TRBD1 or TRBD2 (6 bases each). The CDR3 is 19 amino acids. Germline values: CDR1 SGHDN, CDR2 FVKESK. V lost 4 bases, J lost 2 bases, and 24 bases lay in between.